This TCR beta chain was retrieved from a study of blood T cells in healthy people across ages. The study, taken as a whole, reports: Naive and antigen-experienced cells could not be conclusively compared, given unsorted PBMCs.

With 5 bases clipped from V and 5 bases from J, the junction kept 5 bases outside the gene matches. The CDR3 length is 13 residues. The germline gives CDR1 LNHNV, CDR2 YYDKDF (reference sequence). Each donor had about 9.6 milliliters of peripheral blood drawn. Extraction yielded at least 5 micrograms of total RNA per sample. Notes on this clonotype: Its cognate antigen is unknown.

Alongside a J-beta primer mix, a sample-barcoded 5' primer served in a second PCR lasting about 7 to 11 cycles. TCRdb reanalysed the 5' RACE reads using MiXCR and keeps one entry per CDR3 protein. Of 1.5 million to 2 million distinct CDR3 sequences in the sample, 28% were seen once. The chain recombines TRBV15 with TRBJ2-7; 8 nucleotides line up with TRBD1. The sample was blood. The clonotype was recovered from a young woman in good health. CDR3 DNA: TGTGCCACCAGCCGGACAGGGAACGACGAGCAGTACTTC. Translating it yields CATSRTGNDEQYF.